Below, 24 T cell receptor beta chains from the same sample are listed, as sequenced in a study of OX40 agonist ivuxolimab in advanced cancers. Receptors were amplified or captured by the immunoSEQ multiplex PCR assay. TCRdb retrieved this table from immuneACCESS and kept in-frame rearrangements only. Not all clones are present; in checked studies, unresolved V genes account for under half, and no reason is known for the remainder. The sample has 65,000 to 85,000 clones on record, about 91% of them singletons. The top ten hold just over 0.55% of the sample. The sample consisted of CD4+ or CD8+ T cells sorted from blood, taken in a trial of the OX40 agonist ivuxolimab. The origin of the receptors is an adult with an advanced solid tumor such as melanoma, head and neck, liver or kidney cancer.

The V call is TRBV11-2, the J call TRBJ2-4; TRBD2 aligns across 8 bases. The CDR3 length is 15 residues. V lost 0 bases, J lost 8 bases, and 6 bases stayed unmatched. Germline V CDR1 and CDR2: SGHAT, FQNNGV. This chain's CDR3 is CASSLETGLGYIQYF. The DNA of the CDR3 is TGTGCCAGCAGCTTAGAAACGGGACTAGGGTACATTCAGTACTTC.

This sequence joins TRBV5-1 and TRBJ2-1; 13 bases align to TRBD2. Germline V gives CDR1 SGHRS, CDR2 YFSETQ. V shed 5 bases and J 4 bases; nucleotides not matched to a gene: 9. The CDR3 has 17 amino acids. The CDR3 reads CASSSGTSGKGYNEQFF. The CDR3 DNA is TGCGCCAGCAGTTCCGGGACTAGCGGGAAAGGGTACAATGAGCAGTTCTTC. Based on the CDR3 plus reference TRBV5-1 and TRBJ2-1, the full variable domain is KAGVTQTPRYLIKTRGQQVTLSCSPISGHRSVSWYQQTPGQGLQFLFEYFSETQRNKGNFPGRFSGRQFSNSRSEMNVSTLELGDSALYLCASSSGTSGKGYNEQFFGPGTRLTVL.

The chain recombines TRBV20-1 with TRBJ2-1; D uncertain. This CDR3 has 10 amino acids. From germline, CDR1 is DFQATT and CDR2 SNEGSKA (reference sequence). V was cut by 2 bases and J by 8 bases, with 4 bases left in between. The CDR3 spells CSARWYEQFF. The CDR3 nucleotides are TGCAGTGCTAGATGGTATGAGCAGTTCTTC.

DNA for the CDR3: TGTGCCAGCAGCGGTTTCGACAGGATGAACACTGAAGCTTTCTTT. Its translation: CASSGFDRMNTEAFF. The chain carries TRBV5-6 and TRBJ1-1, with D tentatively TRBD1 (6 bases). CDR3 length: 15 residues. V was shortened by 4 bases and J by 0 bases, with 13 bases between the two germline ends. CDR1 and CDR2 from the germline V gene are SGHDT and YYEEEE.

The gene calls are TRBV6-1 and TRBJ1-5; 9 bases align to TRBD1. Germline lookup yields CDR1 MNHNS and CDR2 SASEGT. Germline trimming cut 6 bases from V and 1 base from J; bases unmatched to any gene: 4. The CDR3 sequence is 15 residues long. As DNA, the CDR3 is TGTGCCAGCAGGACCGGGACAGGGAGCAATCAGCCCCAGCATTTT. Its translation is CASRTGTGSNQPQHF.

Worth noting for this clone: The junction differs from germline at one of its ends, possibly a read error. The V and J genes are TRBV7-7 and TRBJ2-2; tentative D call: TRBD1 (6 bases). CDR3 length: 14 amino acids. The V gene's germline CDR1 is SSHAT and CDR2 FNYEAQ (reference sequence). The CDR3 sequence is CASSSQGLGGELFF. DNA for the CDR3: TGTGCTAGCAGCTCCCAGGGGCTCGGCGGGGAGCTGTTTTTT.

This chain links TRBV7-9 with TRBJ1-3, with no clear D. The CDR3 loop spans 16 amino acids. Trimming pared 7 bases from V and 4 bases from J, leaving 20 bases between. Germline lookup yields CDR1 SEHNR and CDR2 FQNEAQ (reference sequence). The CDR3 sequence: CASTPGGSLLGNTIYF. CDR3 nucleotides: TGTGCCAGCACCCCTGGTGGATCCCTATTGGGAAACACCATATATTTT. Full variable domain (outside the CDR3, taken from reference TRBV7-9 and TRBJ1-3): DTGVSQNPRHKITKRGQNVTFRCDPISEHNRLYWYRQTLGQGPEFLTYFQNEAQLEKSRLLSDRFSAERPKGSFSTLEIQRTEQGDSAMYLCASTPGGSLLGNTIYFGEGSWLTVV.

Details on this clone: At one end the junction does not follow the germline gene, possibly because of a read error. CDR3 bases: TGCGCCAGCAGCCAACCTAGGGGGGCACTCGAGCTCTTC. It is translated as CASSQPRGALELF. The rearrangement links TRBV4-1 to TRBJ2-1; possibly TRBD1 or TRBD2 for D (6 bases each). The CDR3 is made up of 13 amino acids. CDR1 is MGHRA, CDR2 YSYEKL, per germline.

CDR3 bases: TGCGCCAGCAGCTTGGTACCGGGGGCAATTGAAAAACTGTTTTTT. Its translation is CASSLVPGAIEKLFF. The genes are TRBV5-1 and TRBJ1-4; possibly TRBD1 for D (6 bases). Between the trimmed V and J ends, which lost 0 bases and 7 bases, there was a span of 13 bases. The CDR3 sequence is 15 residues long. Germline V gene sequence: CDR1 SGHRS, CDR2 YFSETQ.

The chain is built from TRBV6-1 and TRBJ1-2; perhaps TRBD1 as D (5 bases). Germline CDR1 is MNHNS and CDR2 is SASEGT. Trimming took 4 bases from V and 8 from J, leaving 14 bases between them. The CDR3 runs to 13 residues. Here the CDR3 DNA reads TGTGCCAGCAGTGTTGAAGGGGTCTCCGGCTACACCTTC. It is translated as CASSVEGVSGYTF.

In its sample, this clone was seen a few times. This chain links TRBV14 with TRBJ1-2, with D unresolved. The CDR3 is made up of 15 amino acids. V lost 4 bases and J 0 bases, leaving 12 bases between the germline ends. The germline CDR1 and CDR2 sequences are SGHDN and FVKESK. The CDR3 DNA follows: TGTGCCAGCAGCCGAGGACCGCCAGCTAACTATGGCTACACCTTC. Residues: CASSRGPPANYGYTF.

The chain is built from TRBV7-6 and TRBJ2-1, with D maybe TRBD1 (6 bases). The CDR3 contains 15 residues. V was clipped by 4 bases and J by 3 bases, with 13 bases between them. The germline V gene encodes CDR1 SGHVS and CDR2 FNYEAQ. The CDR3 spells CASSWPLDSYNEQFF. The CDR3 DNA reads TGTGCCAGCAGCTGGCCCCTGGACAGCTACAATGAGCAGTTCTTC.

This clone has only one observation. This chain uses TRBV7-8 with TRBJ2-6, with D possibly matching TRBD1 (6 bases). V was cut by 1 base and J by 1 base, with 14 bases left in between. This CDR3 has 18 amino acids. Germline CDR1 SGHVS, CDR2 FQNEAQ. In DNA, the CDR3 is TGTGCCAGCAGCTTAGGGGGCAGGGGAGCATCTGGGGCCAACGTCCTGACTTTC. Its protein is CASSLGGRGASGANVLTF.

The chain joins TRBV2 to TRBJ1-2; the D is unclear. The germline CDR1 and CDR2 sequences are SNHLY and FYNNEI. This CDR3 comprises 14 residues. Trimming shortened V by 6 bases and J by 0 bases, and 11 bases separated the two germline ends. The CDR3 coding sequence is TGTGCCAGCAGCTACACGAAAGCTAACTATGGCTACACCTTC. This sequence encodes CASSYTKANYGYTF.

The chain employs TRBV21-1 and TRBJ2-4; the table's D call of TRBD2 was not tested on the DNA. TRBV21-1 is termed a pseudogene. The CDR3 is 18 residues long. CDR3 sequence (DNA): TGTGCCAGCAGCTTGCCGGGACTAGCGGGGACAGCCAAAAACATTCAGTACTTC. Amino acid sequence: CASSLPGLAGTAKNIQYF.

CDR3 in DNA: TGCGCCAGCAGCCAAGCAGGGTGGGGAAACTATGGCTACACCTTC. It encodes CASSQAGWGNYGYTF. The chain recombines TRBV4-1 with TRBJ1-2; a possible D gene is TRBD1 (5 bases). Germline lookup yields CDR1 MGHRA and CDR2 YSYEKL. Trimming took 1 base from V and 2 from J, leaving 11 bases between them. This CDR3 region has 15 residues.

V and J are TRBV5-4 and TRBJ2-1; TRBD2 might be the D (5 bases). Germline V gene lookup returns CDR1 SGHNT and CDR2 YYREEE (reference sequence). The CDR3 length is 16 residues. Trimming removed 4 bases at V and 0 bases at J, with 14 bases between. In DNA, the CDR3 is TGTGCCAGCAGCGCGCCCACGGGAATCTCCTACAATGAGCAGTTCTTC. This encodes CASSAPTGISYNEQFF.

CDR3 in amino acids: CASRLQGAYGYTF. The CDR3 DNA is TGTGCCAGCAGACTTCAGGGGGCCTATGGCTACACCTTC. The J gene is TRBJ1-2, the V gene TRBV6-5; TRBD1 agrees at 8 bases. The CDR3 has 13 residues. Trimming cost V 6 bases and J 4 bases; bases outside gene matches: 4. In germline, CDR1 is MNHEY, CDR2 SVGAGI.

The J gene is TRBJ1-1, the V gene TRBV10-3; no definite D call. This CDR3 has 14 residues. Per germline, CDR1 ENHRY and CDR2 SYGVKD. Trimming removed 0 bases at V and 2 bases at J, with 7 bases between. The chain's CDR3 is CAISESQVNTEAFF. The CDR3, as DNA: TGTGCCATCAGTGAGTCTCAGGTAAACACTGAAGCTTTCTTT.

The V gene is TRBV7-2, the J gene TRBJ2-2; TRBD2 aligns across 10 bases. Trimming cost V 5 bases and J 4 bases; bases outside gene matches: 4. The CDR3 is made up of 15 amino acids. The germline V gene has CDR1 SGHTA and CDR2 FQGNSA. CDR3: CASSHSGGTTGELFF. The CDR3 DNA reads TGTGCCAGCAGCCATAGCGGGGGGACCACCGGGGAGCTGTTTTTT.

V and J are TRBV29-1 and TRBJ1-3; no clear D. CDR3 length: 13 amino acids. V dropped 5 bases and J dropped 0 bases, with 8 bases sitting between them. Per germline, CDR1 SQVTM and CDR2 ANQGSEA. CDR3 nucleotides: TGCAGCGTTAAACCGAGCTCTGGAAACACCATATATTTT. Protein product: CSVKPSSGNTIYF. The full variable domain, completed using reference TRBV29-1 and TRBJ1-3, is SAVISQKPSRDICQRGTSLTIQCQVDSQVTMMFWYRQQPGQSLTLIATANQGSEATYESGFVIDKFPISRPNLTFSTLTVSNMSPEDSSIYLCSVKPSSGNTIYFGEGSWLTVV.

Turning to this clone: A read error may account for a junction end that differs from germline. This chain uses TRBV27 with TRBJ1-1; no clear D. CDR3 length equals 14 residues. Germline-derived CDR1 and CDR2 are MNHEY and SMNVEV (reference sequence). CDR3: CASSRRGSNPEAFF. CDR3 bases: TGTGCCAGCAGTCGGCGAGGATCGAACCCTGAAGCTTTCTTT.

CDR3 loop: CASSLASVNTYGYTF. CDR3 DNA sequence: TGTGCCAGCAGCTTAGCCAGCGTCAATACCTATGGCTACACCTTC. This chain joins TRBV7-2 and TRBJ1-2; D ambiguous. With 0 bases removed from V and 4 bases from J, the gap between germline ends came to 12 bases. In germline, CDR1 is SGHTA, CDR2 FQGNSA. This CDR3 has 15 amino acids.

The genes are TRBV2 and TRBJ1-5, with 8 bases lining up with TRBD1. Germline CDR1 SNHLY, CDR2 FYNNEI. The CDR3 contains 13 residues. V shed 6 bases and J 6 bases; nucleotides not matched to a gene: 4. In DNA, the CDR3 is TGTGCCAGCAGCACAGGGGGAGGTCAGCCCCAGCATTTT. Its protein product is CASSTGGGQPQHF.